This TCR beta chain was captured by sequencing in a study of shared clonotypes between healthy human individuals. Germline V gene lookup returns CDR1 MDHEN and CDR2 SYDVKM. Trimming cost V 5 bases and J 6 bases; bases outside gene matches: 9. This CDR3 has 14 residues. Clones were sequenced by immunoSEQ multiplex PCR, and TCRdb holds only the in-frame ones, with some missing. The sample has more than 900,000 clones; approximately 80% are singletons. The sequence was collected from a man aged 18 to 30 in good health. Some clones in this sample may be carry-over from other donors' samples. The V gene is TRBV28, the J gene TRBJ1-1, with 7 bases lining up with TRBD1. Sample: memory CD4+ T cells from PBMCs. Subset of the sample: CD45RA-negative fraction. The CDR3 is CASSHIQGRAEAFF. The CDR3 nucleotides read TGTGCCAGCAGTCATATACAGGGGAGGGCTGAAGCTTTCTTT.